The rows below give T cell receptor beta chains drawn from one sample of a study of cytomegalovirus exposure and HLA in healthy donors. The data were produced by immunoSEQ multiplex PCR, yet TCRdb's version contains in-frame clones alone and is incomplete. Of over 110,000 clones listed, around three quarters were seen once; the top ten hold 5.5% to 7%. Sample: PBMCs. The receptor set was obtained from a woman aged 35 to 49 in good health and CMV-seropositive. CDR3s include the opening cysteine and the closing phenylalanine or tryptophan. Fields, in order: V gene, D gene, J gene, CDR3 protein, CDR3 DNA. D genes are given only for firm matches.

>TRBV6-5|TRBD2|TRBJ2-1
CASSYTGLAGGNEQFF
TGTGCCAGCAGTTATACCGGACTAGCGGGAGGGAATGAGCAGTTCTTC
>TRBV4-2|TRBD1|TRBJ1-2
CASSQASGQANYGYTF
TGTGCCAGCAGCCAAGCTTCGGGACAGGCTAACTATGGCTACACCTTC
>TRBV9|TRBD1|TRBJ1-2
CASSLEAGGGYTF
TGTGCCAGCAGCCTAGAGGCAGGGGGAGGCTACACCTTC
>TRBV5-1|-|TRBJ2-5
CASSLVGVEQETQYF
TGCGCCAGCAGCTTGGTGGGAGTGGAACAAGAGACCCAGTACTTC
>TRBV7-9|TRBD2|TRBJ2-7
CSSSFGTIYEQYF
TGTTCCAGCAGCTTCGGGACTATCTACGAGCAGTACTTC
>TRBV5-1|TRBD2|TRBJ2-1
CASSGLAGATYNEQFF
TGCGCCAGCAGCGGTTTAGCGGGAGCCACCTACAATGAGCAGTTCTTC
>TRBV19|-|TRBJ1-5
CASSSHRAHQPQHF
TGTGCCAGTAGTTCCCACAGGGCCCATCAGCCCCAGCATTTT
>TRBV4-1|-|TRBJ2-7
CASSHNGVAYEQYF
TGCGCCAGCAGCCACAACGGGGTAGCCTACGAGCAGTACTTC
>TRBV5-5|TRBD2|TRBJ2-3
CASSPGTSVVHTQYF
TGTGCCAGCAGCCCCGGGACTAGCGTAGTCCATACGCAGTATTTT
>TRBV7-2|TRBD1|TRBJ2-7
CASSPGGYSYEQYF
TGTGCCAGCAGCCCAGGGGGCTACTCCTACGAGCAGTACTTC
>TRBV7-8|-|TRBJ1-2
CASSLAVGYGYTF
TGTGCCAGCAGCTTAGCGGTCGGCTATGGCTACACCTTC
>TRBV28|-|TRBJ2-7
CASSLPTLIYEQYF
TGTGCCAGCAGTTTACCTACCCTCATCTACGAGCAGTACTTC